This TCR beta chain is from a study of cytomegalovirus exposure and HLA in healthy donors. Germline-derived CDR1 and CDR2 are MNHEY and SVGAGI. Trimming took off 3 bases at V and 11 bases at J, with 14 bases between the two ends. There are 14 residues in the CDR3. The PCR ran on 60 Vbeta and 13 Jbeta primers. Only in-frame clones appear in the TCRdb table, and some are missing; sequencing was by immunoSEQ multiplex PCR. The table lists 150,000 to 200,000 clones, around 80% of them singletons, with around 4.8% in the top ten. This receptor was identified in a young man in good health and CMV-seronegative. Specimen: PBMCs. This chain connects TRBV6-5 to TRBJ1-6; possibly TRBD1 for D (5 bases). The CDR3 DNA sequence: TGTGCCAGCAGTTATCGGGGGATAAGTGCACCCCTCCACTTT. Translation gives CASSYRGISAPLHF.